The entry below gives a single T cell receptor beta chain sequence along with its context. The CDR3 contains 16 residues. Germline-derived CDR1 and CDR2 are MNHEY and SMNVEV (reference sequence). V was trimmed by 7 bases and J by 0 bases, leaving 19 bases between them. This sample is drawn from a study of blood T cell repertoires in COVID-19. Here immunoSEQ multiplex PCR was the method, and the copy in TCRdb shows in-frame clones only, minus some. This table holds approximately 230,000 clones, less than 85% found once. Sequenced: peripheral blood. This chain links TRBV27 with TRBJ2-7; a weak D match, TRBD2 (5 bases). The clonotype comes from an elderly woman with active or convalescent COVID-19. The CDR3 protein is CASIRESTKSSYEQYF. The CDR3 nucleotides are TGTGCCAGCATCCGTGAGTCGACTAAAAGCTCCTACGAGCAGTACTTC.